This note documents a single T cell receptor (beta chain) sequence. In TCRdb, the RT-PCR reads were re-called with MiXCR into one record per CDR3 protein. The sample lists almost 700,000 distinct CDR3 sequences; approximately 15% were seen once. The CDR3 is made up of 14 amino acids. V gave up 4 bases and J gave up 0 bases, with 9 bases separating them. This rearrangement joins TRBV12-3 or TRBV12-4 to TRBJ2-5; a weak D match, TRBD2 (5 bases). Sequenced material: memory CD4+ T cells from blood. This TCR was recovered from a female donor in good health, serving as a healthy control. The CDR3 region has the DNA TGTGCCAGCAGTTCACCGGGAAACCAAGAGACCCAGTACTTC. This encodes CASSSPGNQETQYF.